The subject of this entry is one T cell receptor (beta chain). Its target is not known. This specimen comes from a study of CD8 T cells in ankylosing spondylitis. Points from the study as a whole: Disease-associated clonotypes exhibited CD8+ identity and were relatively infrequent in peripheral blood. Enrichment of disease-linked clones was reportedly significant in matched ankylosing spondylitis synovial fluid.

In making TCR beta libraries, quantitative 5'-RACE with molecular barcodes was used. TCRdb re-derived calls from the 5' RACE reads in MiXCR, one entry per CDR3 protein. The data contain 80,000 to 90,000 distinct CDR3 sequences, around 30% of them singletons. Trimming cost V 7 bases and J 0 bases, with 16 bases left between them. This CDR3 has 15 amino acids. Germline CDR1 LGHNT, CDR2 FRNRAP. Sequenced material: blood, either unsorted or a sorted T cell fraction (not recorded which). The TCR originated in a male donor with ankylosing spondylitis or in good health (not recorded which). The J gene is TRBJ2-7, the V gene TRBV12-5; D not certain. CDR3 DNA sequence: TGTGCTAGTGCCCCTAGGAACCGAAACTCCTACGAGCAGTACTTC. Its protein is CASAPRNRNSYEQYF. The whole variable domain, filled in from reference TRBV12-5 and TRBJ2-7, reads DARVTQTPRHKVTEMGQEVTMRCQPILGHNTVFWYRQTMMQGLELLAYFRNRAPLDDSGMPKDRFSAEMPDATLATLKIQPSEPRDSAVYFCASAPRNRNSYEQYFGPGTRLTVT.